This T cell receptor (beta chain) is from a study of OX40 agonist ivuxolimab in advanced cancers. TCRdb's copy holds only in-frame clones and misses some; the assay was immunoSEQ multiplex PCR. The sample records approximately 31,000 clones, approximately 85% being singletons. Comments on this clone: The antigen remains undetermined.

The CDR3 length is 14 residues. V lost 2 bases, J lost 2 bases, and 10 bases lay in between. The germline V gene encodes CDR1 SQVTM and CDR2 ANQGSEA. The study, taken as a whole, reports: CD4+ and CD8+ T cells in blood underwent clonal expansion by week 6 at 0.1 to 3.0 mg/kg. Researchers report that CD8+ T cells had, on average, more expanded clones than CD4+.

Source: CD4+ or CD8+ T cells sorted from blood, taken in a trial of the OX40 agonist ivuxolimab. The clonotype originates from an adult with an advanced solid tumor such as melanoma, head and neck, liver or kidney cancer. This chain uses TRBV29-1 with TRBJ2-1; D not resolved. The CDR3 sequence: CSVEFPAAYNEQFF. The CDR3 DNA reads TGCAGCGTTGAATTTCCAGCAGCCTACAATGAGCAGTTCTTC.